This paragraph reports one TCR beta chain. The data derive from a study of blood T cell repertoires in COVID-19. Whole-study context: T cells, B-cell-depleted T cells, or PBMCs supplied cDNA or gDNA.

The CDR3 loop spans 16 amino acids. The junction had 10 bases not matched to a gene; V was cut back by 2 bases and J by 4 bases. Original methodology: Nucleated cell counts were estimated from reference gene primer amplification. Clones were sequenced by immunoSEQ multiplex PCR, and TCRdb holds only the in-frame ones, with some missing. V and J calls and clone size are copied from that table; D and trimming were computed from the DNA. The sample has about 80,000 clones; around 80% are singletons. This clonotype was obtained from a man aged 55 to 70 with active or convalescent COVID-19. The rearrangement uses TRBV23-1 and TRBJ2-5; 7 nucleotides line up with TRBD1. TRBV23-1 is identified as an open reading frame with a role that is uncertain. Sequenced material: peripheral blood. The CDR3 DNA reads TGCGCCAGCAGTCAAGGCCGACAGGGAACCAGAGAGACCCAGTACTTC. Amino acid sequence: CASSQGRQGTRETQYF.